The sequence of this TCR beta chain was determined in a study of blood T cell repertoires in COVID-19. Study in general: COVID-19 samples collected from the United States, Italy and Spain covered acute and convalescent phases.

The protocol was immunoSEQ multiplex PCR, while the TCRdb copy is restricted to in-frame clones and leaves out a portion. The profile shows approximately 97,000 clones, around 90% of them singletons. The CDR3 contains 15 residues. V was pared by 4 bases and J by 0 bases, with 14 bases between. Germline assignment: CDR1 SGHRS and CDR2 YFSETQ. This chain joins TRBV5-1 and TRBJ2-7; weak D call: TRBD1 (6 bases). The specimen sequenced was peripheral blood. This TCR came from a man in his fifties with COVID-19, enrolled during active disease. The CDR3 reads CASSPDSLSSYEQYF. The CDR3 nucleotides read TGCGCCAGCAGCCCGGACAGCCTTAGCTCCTACGAGCAGTACTTC.